The 5 T cell receptor beta chains reported below all come from one sample, sequenced in a study of regulatory T cells in long-lasting Graves disease. Time point indicated: newly diagnosed GD, antithyroid drugs for less than 3 months. PBMC-derived RNA was used for the TCR library. Arm-PCR with iRepertoire HTBI primers amplified the CDR3 regions for these TCR beta libraries. TCRdb processed the multiplex PCR reads anew with MiXCR; each CDR3 protein has one entry. The sample yields about 450,000 distinct CDR3 sequences, over 15% seen once. These data are also associated with another study on T cells in Graves' hyperthyroidism and ophthalmopathy.

Here the sequenced sample was peripheral blood mononuclear cells (PBMCs), taken at new diagnosis, from a patient treated with antithyroid drugs. The receptors here all came from a woman aged 30 to 39 with Graves disease.

The chain recombines TRBV12-3 or TRBV12-4 with TRBJ2-5; D uncertain. This CDR3 comprises 12 residues. With 6 bases removed from V and 5 bases from J, the gap between germline ends came to 10 bases. The CDR3 DNA is TGTGCCAGCAGGAGAAGAGACGAGACCCAGTACTTC. Residues: CASRRRDETQYF.

The chain is built from TRBV29-1 and TRBJ1-5; 10 bases align to TRBD1. The CDR3 is 12 residues long. Germline V gene data show CDR1 as SQVTM and CDR2 as ANQGSEA. The J segment lost 7 bases and the V segment lost 6 bases, leaving 3 bases of the junction unmatched. CDR3 sequence: CSVTGGGQPQHF. In DNA, the CDR3 is TGCAGCGTGACAGGGGGCGGCCAGCCCCAGCATTTT.

This clonotype has a count of ten or more. The CDR3, as DNA: TGTGCCAGCAGCTTTTCAGCTTGGGGGGGGTCTGACGGAGGCACAGATACGCAGTATTTT. Translation: CASSFSAWGGSDGGTDTQYF. The chain joins TRBV7-2 to TRBJ2-3; 7 nucleotides agree with TRBD2. The junction had 19 bases not matched to a gene; V was cut back by 3 bases and J by 1 base. The CDR3 is 20 amino acids. Germline V gene lookup returns CDR1 SGHTA and CDR2 FQGNSA.

This clonotype was picked up a small number of times. This chain links TRBV19 with TRBJ2-7, with TRBD1 matching over 8 bases. Germline V gene data show CDR1 as LNHDA and CDR2 as SQIVND (reference sequence). V dropped 6 bases and J dropped 0; count of bases not matched to a gene: 13. There are 17 residues in the CDR3. In DNA form, the CDR3 reads TGTGCCAGTAGCCCCAGACAGGGGTCGTGGAGCTCCTACGAGCAGTACTTC. This codes for CASSPRQGSWSSYEQYF.

The chain combines TRBV7-6 with TRBJ2-1; D gene uncertain. CDR3 length: 17 residues. Trimming left V 2 bases short and J 0 bases short, with 14 bases between. The V gene's germline CDR1 is SGHVS and CDR2 FNYEAQ. The CDR3 is CASSLTDTISSYNEQFF. In nucleotides, the CDR3 is TGTGCCAGCAGCTTAACCGACACGATTAGCTCCTACAATGAGCAGTTCTTC.